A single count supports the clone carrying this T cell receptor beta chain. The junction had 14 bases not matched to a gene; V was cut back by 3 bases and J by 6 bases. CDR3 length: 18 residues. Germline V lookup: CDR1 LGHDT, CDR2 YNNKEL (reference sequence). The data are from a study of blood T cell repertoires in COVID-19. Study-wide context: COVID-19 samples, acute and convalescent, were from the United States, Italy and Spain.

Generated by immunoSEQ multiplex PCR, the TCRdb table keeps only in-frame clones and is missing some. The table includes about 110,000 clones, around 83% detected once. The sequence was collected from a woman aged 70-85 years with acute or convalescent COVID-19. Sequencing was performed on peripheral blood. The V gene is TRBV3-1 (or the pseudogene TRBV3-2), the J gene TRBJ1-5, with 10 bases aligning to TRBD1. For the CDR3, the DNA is TGTGCCAGCAGCCATGGGGCGCCGGGACAGGGGAATAGTCAGCCCCAGCATTTT. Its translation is CASSHGAPGQGNSQPQHF.